The 6 T cell receptor beta chains listed next were all sequenced from one sample in a study of cytomegalovirus exposure and HLA in healthy donors. With 60 Vbeta and 13 Jbeta primers, the PCR was carried out. TCRdb keeps only in-frame clones here, not all; method: immunoSEQ multiplex PCR. The sample contains roughly 120,000 clones, around 77% of which appear only once. Material for sequencing was PBMCs. All receptors derive from a woman aged 35 to 49 in good health and CMV-seropositive.

This rearrangement joins TRBV12-5 to TRBJ2-7; 8 nucleotides align to TRBD2. CDR3 length equals 21 residues. J gave up 5 bases and V 0 bases, and 24 bases lay outside the gene matches. Germline V gene sequence: CDR1 LGHNT, CDR2 FRNRAP. The CDR3 bases are TGTGCTAGTGGTTTGGTAGAACCCCCCCTGACCCCATGGCGGGAGGACGACGAGCAGTACTTC. Amino acid sequence: CASGLVEPPLTPWREDDEQYF. The full variable domain, completed using reference TRBV12-5 and TRBJ2-7, is DARVTQTPRHKVTEMGQEVTMRCQPILGHNTVFWYRQTMMQGLELLAYFRNRAPLDDSGMPKDRFSAEMPDATLATLKIQPSEPRDSAVYFCASGLVEPPLTPWREDDEQYFGPGTRLTVT.

The rearrangement uses TRBV5-6 and TRBJ2-1; maybe TRBD2 (6 bases). The CDR3 runs 13 residues. Trimming removed 0 bases at V and 9 bases at J, with 10 bases between. Germline V gives CDR1 SGHDT, CDR2 YYEEEE. The CDR3 here is CASSLVVGGEQFF. The CDR3 region has the DNA TGTGCCAGCAGCTTGGTGGTCGGGGGTGAGCAGTTCTTC.

The chain joins TRBV27 to TRBJ2-2; D unclear. Between the trimmed V and J ends, which lost 5 bases and 0 bases, there was a span of 16 bases. The germline gives CDR1 MNHEY, CDR2 SMNVEV (reference sequence). The CDR3 contains 17 residues. CDR3 bases: TGTGCCAGCAGTCCCAGTTCCGTCACCGCGAACACCGGGGAGCTGTTTTTT. This translates into CASSPSSVTANTGELFF.

The gene calls are TRBV6-5 and TRBJ2-1; 14 bases align to TRBD2. This CDR3 spans 16 amino acids. V lost 2 bases, J lost 4 bases, and 1 base stayed unmatched. CDR1 is MNHEY, CDR2 SVGAGI, per germline. The CDR3 bases are TGTGCCAGCAGTTACGGGACTAGCGGGGGATACAATGAGCAGTTCTTC. This encodes CASSYGTSGGYNEQFF.

This rearrangement joins TRBV5-1 to TRBJ1-5; no definite D call. Trimming left V 0 bases short and J 3 bases short, with 10 bases between. The CDR3 sequence is 15 residues long. From germline, CDR1 is SGHRS and CDR2 YFSETQ. The CDR3 sequence is CASSLGEEFNQPQHF. The CDR3 nucleotides read TGCGCCAGCAGCTTGGGTGAGGAATTCAATCAGCCCCAGCATTTT. Using reference TRBV5-1 and TRBJ1-5 for the parts outside the CDR3, the full variable domain is KAGVTQTPRYLIKTRGQQVTLSCSPISGHRSVSWYQQTPGQGLQFLFEYFSETQRNKGNFPGRFSGRQFSNSRSEMNVSTLELGDSALYLCASSLGEEFNQPQHFGDGTRLSIL.

The chain has TRBV4-1 and TRBJ2-3, with 10 bases identical to TRBD2. There are 22 residues in the CDR3. The J segment lost 0 bases and the V segment lost 0 bases, leaving 18 bases of the junction unmatched. From germline, CDR1 is MGHRA and CDR2 YSYEKL. CDR3 coding DNA: TGCGCCAGCAGCCAAGAAATCTTTCCTTTACTAGCGGGACTTTCTAGCACAGATACGCAGTATTTT. It specifies CASSQEIFPLLAGLSSTDTQYF.